These T cell receptor beta chains were read from a single sample in a study of Ad26.COV2.S vaccination and SARS-CoV-2 variants. Assay: immunoSEQ multiplex PCR; the TCRdb copy retains only in-frame clones and omits some. This table has around 100,000 clones, approximately 81% appearing once. The specimen was peripheral blood, collected after recovery from COVID-19. The receptors stem from a human donor who had recovered from COVID-19. CDR3s include the opening cysteine and the closing phenylalanine or tryptophan. D genes are given only for firm matches. Not every row has a clone size; where given, it reads once, few, many or a size class.

-	TRBV5-1	14	TRBJ1-1	-	CASSPTGRVTEAFF	TGCGCCAGCAGCCCCACAGGGCGGGTTACTGAAGCTTTCTTT
-	TRBV11-3	15	TRBJ2-1	-	CASSPPAPRSNEQFF	TGTGCCAGCAGCCCACCCGCGCCGAGGTCCAATGAGCAGTTCTTC
-	TRBV28	15	TRBJ1-3	-	CASSFQHRDWNTIYF	TGTGCCAGCAGTTTCCAGCACAGGGATTGGAACACCATATATTTT
-	TRBV5-6	16	TRBJ1-1	-	CASSFQGQVGPTEAFF	TGTGCCAGCAGCTTCCAGGGCCAGGTCGGGCCCACTGAAGCTTTCTTT
-	TRBV11-1	12	TRBJ2-5	-	CASSLGAGTQYF	TGTGCCAGCAGCTTGGGGGCAGGGACCCAGTACTTC
-	TRBV10-1	13	TRBJ2-7	TRBD1	CASRRGQAYEQYF	TGCGCCAGCAGGAGGGGACAGGCCTACGAGCAGTACTTC
-	TRBV28	17	TRBJ2-3	TRBD2	CASSSPPSGRASDTQYF	TGTGCCAGCAGTTCCCCCCCTAGCGGGAGGGCCTCAGATACGCAGTATTTT
-	TRBV3-1/TRBV3-2	16	TRBJ1-2	-	CASSLQVSAINYGYTF	TGTGCCAGCAGCCTACAGGTTTCGGCCATTAACTATGGCTACACCTTC
-	TRBV2	12	TRBJ2-3	-	CASKDTTDTQYF	TGTGCCAGCAAGGATACTACAGATACGCAGTATTTT
-	TRBV28	21	TRBJ2-2	-	CASTPPSLSYWVEGNTGELFF	TGTGCCAGCACCCCTCCTAGTCTTAGTTATTGGGTCGAGGGAAACACCGGGGAGCTGTTTTTT
many	TRBV28	15	TRBJ2-1	-	CASSLGGSSYNEQFF	TGTGCCAGCAGTTTAGGGGGGAGCTCCTACAATGAGCAGTTCTTC
-	TRBV10-1	13	TRBJ2-7	TRBD1	CASQPGQGYEQYF	TGCGCCAGCCAACCGGGACAGGGCTACGAGCAGTACTTC
-	TRBV5-4	13	TRBJ2-5	-	CASSLGGRETQYF	TGTGCCAGCAGCTTGGGGGGACGGGAGACCCAGTACTTC
-	TRBV3-1/TRBV3-2	15	TRBJ2-2	-	CASSLRISGSGELFF	TGTGCCAGCAGCCTGCGTATAAGCGGTTCCGGGGAGCTGTTTTTT
-	TRBV4-1	17	TRBJ2-3	-	CASSQTAMTWGTDTQYF	TGCGCCAGCAGCCAGACGGCCATGACTTGGGGCACAGATACGCAGTATTTT
-	TRBV28	14	TRBJ1-1	-	CASSLLNPNTEAFF	TGTGCCAGCAGTTTATTAAACCCGAACACTGAAGCTTTCTTT
-	TRBV6-5	13	TRBJ1-1	TRBD1	CASSWDRGTEAFF	TGTGCCAGCAGTTGGGACAGGGGCACTGAAGCTTTCTTT
-	TRBV7-9	13	TRBJ1-1	-	CASSFQGGPEAFF	TGTGCCAGCAGCTTTCAGGGCGGCCCTGAAGCTTTCTTT
few	TRBV6-5	14	TRBJ1-6	-	CASSYPGSESPLHF	TGTGCCAGCAGTTACCCCGGGTCCGAATCACCCCTCCACTTT
-	TRBV2	15	TRBJ2-6	-	CASIRQTSGANVLTF	TGTGCCAGCATAAGACAGACCTCTGGGGCCAACGTCCTGACTTTC
-	TRBV9	15	TRBJ1-2	-	CASSPLGGANYGYTF	TGTGCCAGCAGCCCCCTGGGGGGAGCTAACTATGGCTACACCTTC
once	TRBV6-4	17	TRBJ2-7	TRBD2	CASSDGLAGPSLYEQYF	TGTGCCAGCAGTGACGGACTAGCGGGGCCGTCGCTCTACGAGCAGTACTTC
-	TRBV7-2	14	TRBJ1-1	-	CASSLVSADTEAFF	TGTGCCAGCAGCTTAGTATCGGCAGACACTGAAGCTTTCTTT
-	TRBV18	16	TRBJ2-1	-	CASSPRTGTLYNEQFF	TGTGCCAGCTCACCAAGGACCGGGACCCTCTACAATGAGCAGTTCTTC
-	TRBV7-2	13	TRBJ2-1	-	CASRGGGYNEQFF	TGTGCCAGCAGAGGAGGGGGTTACAATGAGCAGTTCTTC
-	TRBV7-6	13	TRBJ2-3	-	CASSSRGTDTQYF	TGTGCCAGCAGCTCGCGGGGCACAGATACGCAGTATTTT
-	TRBV4-1	16	TRBJ2-7	TRBD1	CASSQGRTGGLGEQYF	TGCGCCAGCAGCCAAGGTAGGACAGGGGGCCTGGGGGAGCAGTACTTC
-	TRBV6-4	15	TRBJ1-5	-	CASSDSSGGNQPQHF	TGTGCCAGCAGTGACTCGTCAGGCGGCAATCAGCCCCAGCATTTT
-	TRBV27	18	TRBJ1-5	-	CASSLSAQEWGAGQPQHF	TGTGCCAGCAGTTTATCGGCTCAAGAATGGGGGGCCGGACAGCCCCAGCATTTT
-	TRBV5-1	14	TRBJ1-3	-	CASSLETQRDTIYF	TGCGCCAGCAGCTTGGAAACACAACGGGACACCATATATTTT
-	TRBV29-1	13	TRBJ2-7	TRBD1	CSVERDRGYEQYF	TGCAGCGTTGAAAGGGACAGGGGCTACGAGCAGTACTTC
-	TRBV7-9	15	TRBJ2-1	-	CASSLFNRRSDEQFF	TGTGCCAGCAGCTTATTTAATCGGCGCAGCGATGAGCAGTTCTTC
-	TRBV11-2	12	TRBJ2-5	-	CASSAVGETQYF	TGTGCCAGCAGCGCCGTCGGAGAGACCCAGTACTTC
few	TRBV6-6	16	TRBJ2-7	-	CASSYGILPTGSEQYF	TGTGCCAGCAGTTACGGTATCCTCCCGACTGGAAGCGAGCAGTACTTC
-	TRBV28	16	TRBJ1-5	TRBD1	CASSGPGGQGRKPQHF	TGTGCCAGCAGTGGCCCAGGGGGACAGGGGAGGAAGCCCCAGCATTTT
-	TRBV6-2/TRBV6-3	15	TRBJ1-1	-	CASSYQRGRNTEAFF	TGTGCCAGCAGTTACCAGAGGGGAAGGAACACTGAAGCTTTCTTT
-	TRBV25-1	14	TRBJ2-7	-	CASSEYRVESEQYF	TGTGCCAGCAGTGAGTACAGGGTAGAGTCCGAGCAGTACTTC
-	TRBV19	15	TRBJ2-1	TRBD2	CASRPLAVDYNEQFF	TGTGCCAGTAGACCCCTAGCGGTTGACTACAATGAGCAGTTCTTC
-	TRBV11-2	16	TRBJ2-4	TRBD2	CASSPRLAGEGNIQYF	TGTGCCAGCAGCCCTCGACTAGCGGGAGAAGGAAACATTCAGTACTTC
-	TRBV5-1	12	TRBJ1-1	-	CASSFQNTEAFF	TGCGCCAGCAGCTTCCAGAACACTGAAGCTTTCTTT
-	TRBV10-3	13	TRBJ1-5	-	CAISESVNQPQHF	TGTGCCATCAGTGAGTCAGTTAATCAGCCCCAGCATTTT
-	TRBV5-8	15	TRBJ1-1	-	CASSRQGFANEEAFF	TGTGCCAGCAGCCGGCAGGGATTCGCCAACGAAGAAGCTTTCTTT
-	TRBV4-2	17	TRBJ2-7	-	CASSQDSLPGVIYEQYF	TGTGCCAGCAGCCAAGATAGCCTCCCAGGGGTAATCTACGAGCAGTACTTC
-	TRBV7-9	16	TRBJ2-1	-	CASSSPHGDSYNEQFF	TGTGCCAGCAGCTCCCCTCATGGCGACTCCTACAATGAGCAGTTCTTC
-	TRBV28	12	TRBJ2-3	-	CASSRSTDTQYF	TGTGCCAGCAGCCGAAGCACAGATACGCAGTATTTT
-	TRBV7-9	15	TRBJ1-6	-	CASSPLSGSNSPLHF	TGTGCCAGCAGCCCCTTGTCAGGGAGTAATTCACCCCTCCACTTT
-	TRBV7-2	13	TRBJ2-3	-	CASSRRSRDTQYF	TGTGCCAGCAGCCGAAGATCAAGAGATACGCAGTATTTT
-	TRBV6-2/TRBV6-3	16	TRBJ2-1	TRBD2	CASSYPRLAGNNEQFF	TGTGCCAGCAGTTACCCCCGACTAGCGGGGAACAATGAGCAGTTCTTC
-	TRBV11-2	12	TRBJ2-1	-	CASSLQSGEQFF	TGTGCCAGCAGCTTACAAAGCGGGGAGCAGTTCTTC
-	TRBV6-5	15	TRBJ2-7	TRBD2	CAIGAGLAGVYEQYF	TGTGCCATAGGGGCCGGACTAGCGGGAGTTTACGAGCAGTACTTC
-	TRBV5-4	13	TRBJ2-3	TRBD2	CASSPTAGGTQYF	TGTGCCAGCAGCCCGACGGCGGGAGGTACGCAGTATTTT
few	TRBV12-5	14	TRBJ2-7	-	CASGLGTRSYEQYF	TGTGCTAGTGGTTTAGGGACACGCTCCTACGAGCAGTACTTC
-	TRBV18	13	TRBJ1-1	-	CASSPGGNTEAFF	TGTGCCAGCTCACCCGGCGGGAACACTGAAGCTTTCTTT
-	TRBV7-6	12	TRBJ2-3	-	CASSTDVDTQYF	TGTGCCAGCAGCACTGACGTGGATACGCAGTATTTT
-	TRBV7-2	13	TRBJ2-5	-	CASSPDGGETQYF	TGTGCCAGCAGCCCAGATGGGGGGGAGACCCAGTACTTC
-	TRBV4-1	14	TRBJ2-2	-	CASSRNGQTGELFF	TGCGCCAGCAGCCGAAACGGACAGACCGGGGAGCTGTTTTTT
-	TRBV6-5	15	TRBJ2-1	TRBD2	CASRSSGSLSNEQFF	TGTGCCAGCAGGTCTAGCGGGAGTCTCAGCAATGAGCAGTTCTTC